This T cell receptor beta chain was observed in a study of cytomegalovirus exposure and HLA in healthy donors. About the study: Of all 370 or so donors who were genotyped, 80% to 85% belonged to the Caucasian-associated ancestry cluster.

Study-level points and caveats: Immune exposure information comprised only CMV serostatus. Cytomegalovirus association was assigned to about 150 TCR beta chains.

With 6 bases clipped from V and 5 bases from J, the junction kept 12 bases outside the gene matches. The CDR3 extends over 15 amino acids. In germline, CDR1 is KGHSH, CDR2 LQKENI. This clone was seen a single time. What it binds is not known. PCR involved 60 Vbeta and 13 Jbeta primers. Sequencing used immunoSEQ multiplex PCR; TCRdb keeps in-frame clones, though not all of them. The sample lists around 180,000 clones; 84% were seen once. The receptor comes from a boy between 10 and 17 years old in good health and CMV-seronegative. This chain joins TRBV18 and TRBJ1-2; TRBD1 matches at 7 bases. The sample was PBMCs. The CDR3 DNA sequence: TGTGCCAGCTCCGATACGACAGGGTTTCGGTATGGCTACACCTTC. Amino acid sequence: CASSDTTGFRYGYTF.